Sequencing of this TCR beta chain was carried out in a study of cytomegalovirus exposure and HLA in healthy donors. Regarding the study as a whole: The study put some 150 TCR beta chains on its list as cytomegalovirus-associated. Data from an earlier analysis indicated that most TCR beta V segments were productive either about 87% or about 30% of the time. When a later analysis compared HLA-associated TCR beta chains with equally common others, the HLA-associated chains turned out to be more clonally expanded and to have lower generation probabilities. The classifier reportedly diagnosed cytomegalovirus status with high sensitivity and specificity.

PCR was performed using 60 Vbeta and 13 Jbeta primers. Repertoires were generated with immunoSEQ multiplex PCR, while TCRdb's copy carries only in-frame clones and drops some. The repertoire holds 100,000 to 150,000 clones, roughly 79% seen once, with about 0.7% in the top ten. Trimming removed 7 bases at V and 4 bases at J, with 8 bases between. This CDR3 contains 12 residues. CDR1 is MNHEY and CDR2 is SMNVEV in the germline V gene (reference sequence). Concerning this clone itself: The antigen is not known.

Sequencing was performed on PBMCs. The receptor comes from a man between 18 and 35 years old in good health and CMV-seronegative. The chain links TRBV27 to TRBJ2-1; no reliable D call. This CDR3 reads CASMQNYNEQFF. The CDR3 DNA sequence: TGTGCCAGCATGCAGAATTACAATGAGCAGTTCTTC.